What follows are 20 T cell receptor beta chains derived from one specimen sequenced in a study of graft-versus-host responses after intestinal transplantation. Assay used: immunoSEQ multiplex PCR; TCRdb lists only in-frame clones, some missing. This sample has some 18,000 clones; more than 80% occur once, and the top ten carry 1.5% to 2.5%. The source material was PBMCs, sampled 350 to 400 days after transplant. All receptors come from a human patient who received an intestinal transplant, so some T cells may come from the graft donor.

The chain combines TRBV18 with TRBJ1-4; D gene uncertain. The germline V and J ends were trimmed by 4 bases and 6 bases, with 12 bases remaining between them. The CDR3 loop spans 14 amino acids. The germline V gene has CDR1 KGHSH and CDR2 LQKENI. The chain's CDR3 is CASSLMDGDEKLFF. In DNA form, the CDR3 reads TGTGCCAGCTCACTGATGGACGGGGATGAAAAACTGTTTTTT.

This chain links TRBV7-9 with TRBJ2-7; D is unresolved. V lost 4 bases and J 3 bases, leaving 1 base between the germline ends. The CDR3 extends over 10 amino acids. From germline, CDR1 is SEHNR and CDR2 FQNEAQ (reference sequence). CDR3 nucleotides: TGTGCCAGCAGCTACTACGAGCAGTACTTC. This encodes CASSYYEQYF.

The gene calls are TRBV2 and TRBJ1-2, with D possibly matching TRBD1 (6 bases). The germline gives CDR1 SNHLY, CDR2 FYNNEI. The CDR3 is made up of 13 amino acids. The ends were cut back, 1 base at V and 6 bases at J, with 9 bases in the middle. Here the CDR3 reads CASSEGSGDGYTF. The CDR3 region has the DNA TGTGCCAGCAGTGAAGGGTCAGGGGATGGCTACACCTTC. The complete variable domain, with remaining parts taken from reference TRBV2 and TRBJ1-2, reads EPEVTQTPSHQVTQMGQEVILRCVPISNHLYFYWYRQILGQKVEFLVSFYNNEISEKSEIFDDQFSVERPDGSNFTLKIRSTKLEDSAMYFCASSEGSGDGYTFGSGTRLTVV.

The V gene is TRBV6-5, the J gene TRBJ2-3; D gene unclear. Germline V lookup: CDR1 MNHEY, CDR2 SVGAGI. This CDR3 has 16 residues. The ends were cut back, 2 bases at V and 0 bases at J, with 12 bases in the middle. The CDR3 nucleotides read TGTGCCAGCAGTTACCTCTTTTATCCTAGCACAGATACGCAGTATTTT. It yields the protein CASSYLFYPSTDTQYF.

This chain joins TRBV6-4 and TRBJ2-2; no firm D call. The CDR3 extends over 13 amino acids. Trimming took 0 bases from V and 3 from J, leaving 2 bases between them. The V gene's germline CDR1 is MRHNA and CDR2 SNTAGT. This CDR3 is CASSDSDTGELFF. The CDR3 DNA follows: TGTGCCAGCAGTGACTCCGACACCGGGGAGCTGTTTTTT.

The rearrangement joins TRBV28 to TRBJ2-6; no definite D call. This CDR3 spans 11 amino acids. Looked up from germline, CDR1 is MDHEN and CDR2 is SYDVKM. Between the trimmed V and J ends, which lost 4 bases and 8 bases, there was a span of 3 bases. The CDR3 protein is CASSWTNVLTF. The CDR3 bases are TGTGCCAGCAGTTGGACCAACGTCCTGACTTTC.

CDR3 bases: TGCGCCAGCAGCTTGGCAGGGGTGTTAAACGAGCAGTACTTC. Amino acids: CASSLAGVLNEQYF. This chain joins TRBV5-1 and TRBJ2-7; D possibly corresponds to TRBD1 (6 bases). Looked up from germline, CDR1 is SGHRS and CDR2 is YFSETQ. Trimming took 0 bases from V and 5 from J, leaving 12 bases between them. The CDR3 has 14 amino acids.

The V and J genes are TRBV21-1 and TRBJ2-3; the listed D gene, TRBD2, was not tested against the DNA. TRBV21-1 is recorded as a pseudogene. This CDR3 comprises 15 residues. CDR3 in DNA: TGTGCCAGCAGCAAAGTTCCCCCGAGGGCAGATACGCAGTATTTT. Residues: CASSKVPPRADTQYF.

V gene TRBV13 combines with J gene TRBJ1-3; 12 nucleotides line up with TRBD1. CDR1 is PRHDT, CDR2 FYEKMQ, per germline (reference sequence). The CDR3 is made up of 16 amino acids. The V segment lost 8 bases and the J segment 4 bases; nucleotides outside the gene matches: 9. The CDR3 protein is CASAGTGGSGGNTIYF. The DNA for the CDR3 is TGTGCCAGCGCCGGGACAGGGGGCTCGGGGGGAAACACCATATATTTT.

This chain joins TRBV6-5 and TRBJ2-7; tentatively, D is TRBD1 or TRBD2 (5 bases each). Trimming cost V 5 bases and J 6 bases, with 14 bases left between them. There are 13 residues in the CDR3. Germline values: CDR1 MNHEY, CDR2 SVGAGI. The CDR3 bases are TGTGCCAGCAGTGGGAGTGCCGGGACCGAGCAGTACTTC. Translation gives CASSGSAGTEQYF.

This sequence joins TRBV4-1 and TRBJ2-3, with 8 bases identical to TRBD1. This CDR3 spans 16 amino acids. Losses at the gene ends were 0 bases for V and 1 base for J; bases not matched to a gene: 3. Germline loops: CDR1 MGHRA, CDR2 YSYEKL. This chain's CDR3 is CASSQDRGQGTDTQYF. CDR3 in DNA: TGCGCCAGCAGCCAAGACCGGGGACAGGGCACAGATACGCAGTATTTT.

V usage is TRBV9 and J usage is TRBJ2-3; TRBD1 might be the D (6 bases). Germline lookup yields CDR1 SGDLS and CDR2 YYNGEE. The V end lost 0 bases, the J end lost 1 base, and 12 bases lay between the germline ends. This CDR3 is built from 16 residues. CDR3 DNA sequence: TGTGCCAGCAGCGTAGCACAGGGCCACGGCACAGATACGCAGTATTTT. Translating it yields CASSVAQGHGTDTQYF.

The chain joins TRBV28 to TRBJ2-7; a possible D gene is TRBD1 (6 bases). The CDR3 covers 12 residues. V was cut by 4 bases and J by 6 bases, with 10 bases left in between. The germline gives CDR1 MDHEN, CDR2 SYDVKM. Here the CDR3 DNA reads TGTGCCAGCAGTTCAGGGGCCGGCGAGCAGTACTTC. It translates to CASSSGAGEQYF.

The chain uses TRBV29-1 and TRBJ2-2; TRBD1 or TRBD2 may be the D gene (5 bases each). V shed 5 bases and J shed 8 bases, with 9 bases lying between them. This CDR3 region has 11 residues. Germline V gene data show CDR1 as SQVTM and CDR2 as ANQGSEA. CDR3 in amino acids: CSVTEGGELFF. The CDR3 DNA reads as TGCAGCGTTACCGAGGGGGGGGAGCTGTTTTTT.

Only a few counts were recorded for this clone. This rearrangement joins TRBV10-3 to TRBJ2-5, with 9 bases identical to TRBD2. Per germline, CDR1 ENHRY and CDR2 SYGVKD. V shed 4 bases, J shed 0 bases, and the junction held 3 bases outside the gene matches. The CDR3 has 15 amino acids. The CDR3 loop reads CAISGLAGYQETQYF. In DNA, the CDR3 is TGTGCCATCAGTGGGCTAGCGGGATACCAAGAGACCCAGTACTTC.

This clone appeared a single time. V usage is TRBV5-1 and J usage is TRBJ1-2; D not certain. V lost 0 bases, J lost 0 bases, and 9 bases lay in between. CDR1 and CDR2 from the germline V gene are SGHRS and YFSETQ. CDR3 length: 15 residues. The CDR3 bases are TGCGCCAGCAGCTTGGCAAGAGGGACTAACTATGGCTACACCTTC. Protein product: CASSLARGTNYGYTF.

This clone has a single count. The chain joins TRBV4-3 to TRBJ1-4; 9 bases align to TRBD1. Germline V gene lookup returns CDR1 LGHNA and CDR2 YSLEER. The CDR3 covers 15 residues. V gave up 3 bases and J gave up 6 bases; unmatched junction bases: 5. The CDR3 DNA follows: TGCGCCAGCAGCCACCCTACAGGGGGCGATGAAAAACTGTTTTTT. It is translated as CASSHPTGGDEKLFF.

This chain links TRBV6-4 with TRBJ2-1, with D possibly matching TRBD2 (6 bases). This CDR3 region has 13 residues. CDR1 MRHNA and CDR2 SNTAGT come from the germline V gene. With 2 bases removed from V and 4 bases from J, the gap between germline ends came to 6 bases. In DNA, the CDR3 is TGTGCCAGCAGTGACCGGGAGTACAATGAGCAGTTCTTC. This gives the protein CASSDREYNEQFF.

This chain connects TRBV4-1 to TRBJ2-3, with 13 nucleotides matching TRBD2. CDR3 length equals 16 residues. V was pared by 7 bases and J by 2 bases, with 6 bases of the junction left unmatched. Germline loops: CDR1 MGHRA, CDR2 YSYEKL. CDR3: CASKRLAGGATDTQYF. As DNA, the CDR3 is TGCGCCAGCAAACGACTAGCGGGGGGAGCCACAGATACGCAGTATTTT.

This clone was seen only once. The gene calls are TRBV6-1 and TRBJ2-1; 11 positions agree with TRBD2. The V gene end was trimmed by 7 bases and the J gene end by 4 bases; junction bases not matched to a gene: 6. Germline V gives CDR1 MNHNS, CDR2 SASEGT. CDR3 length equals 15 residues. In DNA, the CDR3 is TGTGCCAGCACCGGTAGCGGGGGGGGTTACAATGAGCAGTTCTTC. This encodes CASTGSGGGYNEQFF.